The clone carrying this TCR beta chain was found many times. This entry comes from a study of response to subunit inactivated influenza vaccine. Each CDR3 protein gets one entry after TCRdb re-called the RT-PCR reads with MiXCR. The repertoire includes about 520,000 distinct CDR3 sequences, 11% of them detected once, and approximately 12% sits in the top ten. This receptor was taken from a man in his fifties or sixties who received an inactivated influenza vaccine. The sample was PBMCs from blood, taken 45 days after vaccination.

This CDR3 reads CAISEFREQYF. CDR3 in DNA: TGTGCCATCAGTGAGTTTCGGGAGCAGTATTTT. This chain connects TRBV10-3 to TRBJ2-3; D may be TRBD2 (5 bases). Germline CDR1 is ENHRY and CDR2 is SYGVKD. V gave up 1 base and J gave up 11 bases, with 7 bases separating them. The CDR3 runs to 11 residues.